These 24 T cell receptor beta chains came from one sample sequenced in a study of blood T cells in healthy people across ages (dated by TCRdb to between 2014 and 2017). Libraries were prepared through 5' RACE. Instrument used: Illumina HiSeq 2500. A second PCR of roughly 7 to 11 cycles was performed with a sample-barcoded 5' primer and a J-beta primer mix. TCRdb redid the processing of the public reads, applying fastp at Q25 and MiXCR, and retained in-frame beta chains. Each record represents a unique CDR3 protein, reported with the most common genes and DNA among its rows. The sample data list around 1,500,000 distinct CDR3 sequences, and roughly 40% of these were observed just once. Under 8% of the sample is taken by the ten largest. Specimen: blood. Receptors were obtained from a woman aged 18-29 years in good health.

This chain uses TRBV6-2 or TRBV6-3 with TRBJ2-7; D remains ambiguous. Trimming cost V 4 bases and J 3 bases, with 16 bases left between them. The CDR3 runs to 15 residues. CDR1 and CDR2 (germline): MNHEY, SVGEGT. The CDR3 loop reads CASSSFHNGVYEQYF. The CDR3 bases are TGTGCCAGCAGTTCTTTCCATAATGGGGTCTACGAGCAGTACTTC.

This clonotype has only a few counts. The J gene is TRBJ2-1, the V gene TRBV12-5, with unresolved D. This CDR3 is 18 amino acids long. The V end lost 0 bases, the J end lost 6 bases, and 21 bases lay between the germline ends. Germline CDR1 reads LGHNT; CDR2 reads FRNRAP. The CDR3 protein is CASGLVRKDNLVGNEQFF. In nucleotides, the CDR3 is TGTGCTAGTGGTTTGGTACGGAAAGACAACCTCGTCGGCAATGAGCAGTTCTTC.

This sequence joins TRBV29-1 and TRBJ1-2, with D unresolved. The length of the CDR3 is 15 residues. V was trimmed by 6 bases and J by 0 bases, leaving 17 bases between them. The V gene's germline CDR1 is SQVTM and CDR2 ANQGSEA. CDR3 DNA sequence: TGCAGCGTGGCCCCGGGCGCCACCACTAACTATGGCTACACCTTC. Translation gives CSVAPGATTNYGYTF.

This clonotype appeared a few times. The rearrangement links TRBV6-5 to TRBJ1-6, with 7 positions matching TRBD1. V shed 0 bases, J shed 8 bases, and the junction held 4 bases outside the gene matches. This CDR3 comprises 15 residues. Germline CDR1 MNHEY, CDR2 SVGAGI. The CDR3, as DNA: TGTGCCAGCAGTTACTCTCAGGGGGTGGATTCACCCCTCCACTTT. Amino acid sequence: CASSYSQGVDSPLHF.

A note on this clonotype: A read error is possible here, since a much larger clone lies one base away. The CDR3 loop is CGAGTGLSYEQYF. The CDR3 nucleotides read TGCGGTGCGGGGACAGGGTTATCCTACGAGCAGTACTTC. The chain uses TRBV20-1 and TRBJ2-4; 9 bases align to TRBD1. The J call may be incorrect, as the DNA end agrees better with TRBJ2-7. The CDR3 is made up of 13 amino acids. Looked up from germline, CDR1 is DFQATT and CDR2 is SNEGSKA (reference sequence).

The CDR3 DNA sequence: TGTGCCAGCAGGCAAGGGACAGGGGAGATTCCTAACTATGGCTACACCTTC. This translates into CASRQGTGEIPNYGYTF. V is TRBV12-3 or TRBV12-4 and J is TRBJ1-2, with TRBD1 matching over 10 bases. The CDR3 consists of 17 residues. Trimming took 6 bases from V and 0 from J; bases not matched to a gene: 10.

The CDR3 sequence: CASSPGGASGNTIYF. CDR3 sequence (DNA): TGTGCCAGCAGCCCGGGGGGGGCCTCTGGAAACACCATATATTTT. This chain joins TRBV7-2 and TRBJ1-3; TRBD1 might be the D (6 bases). This CDR3 has 15 residues. V lost 5 bases and J 0 bases, leaving 11 bases between the germline ends. Germline loops: CDR1 SGHTA, CDR2 FQGNSA.

V and J are TRBV5-1 and TRBJ1-2, with a tentative D call TRBD1 (6 bases). The V gene's germline CDR1 is SGHRS and CDR2 YFSETQ. Trimming took 4 bases from V and 8 from J, leaving 15 bases between them. The CDR3 length is 13 residues. This CDR3 is CASSARQDEGYTF. CDR3 nucleotides: TGCGCCAGCAGCGCTCGACAGGACGAAGGCTACACCTTC.

The rearrangement uses TRBV20-1 and TRBJ1-1, with 9 bases fitting TRBD1. The CDR3 contains 12 residues. Germline V CDR1 and CDR2: DFQATT, SNEGSKA (reference sequence). V shed 5 bases and J 10 bases; nucleotides not matched to a gene: 8. The CDR3 bases are TGCAGTGCTCCGACAGGGGGGTTGGGAGCTTTCTTT. It encodes CSAPTGGLGAFF.

This clonotype was counted a few times. The rearrangement uses TRBV6-1 and TRBJ2-1, with TRBD2 matching over 9 bases. The germline V gene has CDR1 MNHNS and CDR2 SASEGT. The CDR3 extends over 17 amino acids. Trimming removed 7 bases from V and 6 bases from J; junction bases left unmatched: 16. CDR3 sequence reads: CASIPSRRLAESNEQFF. In nucleotides, the CDR3 is TGTGCCAGCATCCCGTCCAGAAGACTAGCGGAATCCAATGAGCAGTTCTTC.

This clonotype was found many times. The genes are TRBV4-2 and TRBJ2-5; D gene unclear. This CDR3 region has 13 residues. The V gene's germline CDR1 is LGHNA and CDR2 YNFKEQ. The V end was cut by 4 bases, the J end by 11 bases, with 17 bases between. DNA for the CDR3: TGTGCCAGCAGCCCCTCTCTGACTGACGTTCAGTACTTC. This translates into CASSPSLTDVQYF.

The gene calls are TRBV27 and TRBJ1-2, with D tentatively TRBD1 (6 bases). The CDR3 is made up of 15 amino acids. Germline assignment: CDR1 MNHEY and CDR2 SMNVEV (reference sequence). Trimming removed 0 bases at V and 4 bases at J, with 12 bases between. This CDR3 is CASSLSEGRGYGYTF. The CDR3 bases are TGTGCCAGCAGTTTATCCGAGGGCAGGGGCTATGGCTACACCTTC.

The sample holds a few counts of this clonotype. The rearrangement joins TRBV10-3 to TRBJ2-7; tentatively, D is TRBD1 (6 bases). The CDR3 consists of 13 residues. V gave up 2 bases and J gave up 5 bases, with 10 bases separating them. Germline CDR1 is ENHRY and CDR2 is SYGVKD. DNA for the CDR3: TGTGCCATCAGTGAGGCGCAGGGGCACGAGCAGTACTTC. This gives the protein CAISEAQGHEQYF.

The chain links TRBV3-1 to TRBJ2-3; TRBD2 aligns across 10 bases. Germline CDR1 reads LGHDT; CDR2 reads YNNKEL (reference sequence). V shed 1 base and J 5 bases; nucleotides not matched to a gene: 9. The CDR3 loop spans 17 amino acids. This chain's CDR3 is CASSQVEVAGGKDTQYF. DNA of the CDR3: TGTGCCAGCAGCCAAGTAGAGGTAGCGGGGGGAAAAGATACGCAGTATTTT.

This clonotype was counted only a few times. The chain combines TRBV20-1 with TRBJ2-1, with unresolved D. This CDR3 has 16 amino acids. Germline CDR1 is DFQATT and CDR2 is SNEGSKA (reference sequence). With 6 bases removed from V and 0 bases from J, the gap between germline ends came to 18 bases. Here the CDR3 reads CSARPPGLSSYNEQFF. In nucleotides, the CDR3 is TGCAGTGCCAGACCTCCGGGTCTCAGCTCCTACAATGAGCAGTTCTTC.

A few counts support this clonotype. The chain uses TRBV27 and TRBJ1-6; the match to TRBD1 covers 8 bases. Germline V gives CDR1 MNHEY, CDR2 SMNVEV (reference sequence). The CDR3 covers 16 residues. V lost 9 bases, J lost 11 bases, and 18 bases stayed unmatched. The CDR3 loop is CASTPGQEIIPTPLHF. Here the CDR3 DNA reads TGTGCCAGTACGCCGGGACAGGAGATAATCCCCACACCCCTCCACTTT.

In this sample, this clonotype turned up a few times. The chain is built from TRBV5-1 and TRBJ2-7; D is unresolved. The length of the CDR3 is 11 residues. Trimming took off 5 bases at V and 6 bases at J, with 9 bases between the two ends. Germline CDR1 reads SGHRS; CDR2 reads YFSETQ. The CDR3 region is CASRNGIEQYF. In DNA form, the CDR3 reads TGCGCCAGCAGAAACGGCATCGAGCAGTACTTC.

V and J are TRBV9 and TRBJ2-1, with a tentative D call TRBD1 (5 bases). Germline V CDR1 and CDR2: SGDLS, YYNGEE. Trimming left V 0 bases short and J 10 bases short, with 17 bases between. The CDR3 is made up of 15 amino acids. The CDR3 region has the DNA TGTGCCAGCAGCGTAGAACCAGGGCTCCTGGAGGAGCAGTTCTTC. Encoded protein: CASSVEPGLLEEQFF.

In its sample, this clonotype was seen once. A junction boundary mismatches the germline segment, possibly from a read error. J is TRBJ1-3 and V is TRBV12-3 or TRBV12-4; 7 positions match TRBD1. There are 15 residues in the CDR3. CDR3 region: CATSRDSSSGNTIYF. In DNA, the CDR3 is TGTGCCACCAGTCGGGACAGCAGCTCTGGAAACACCATATATTTT.

The chain couples TRBV20-1 to TRBJ1-2; D remains ambiguous. CDR1 and CDR2 (germline): DFQATT, SNEGSKA (reference sequence). V was clipped by 0 bases and J by 0 bases, with 5 bases between them. This CDR3 comprises 13 residues. The CDR3 reads CSARDYSNYGYTF. The DNA of the CDR3 is TGCAGTGCTAGAGATTATTCTAACTATGGCTACACCTTC.

The genes are TRBV20-1 and TRBJ2-7, with D perhaps given as TRBD1 or TRBD2 (5 bases each). This CDR3 is 16 amino acids long. In germline, CDR1 is DFQATT, CDR2 SNEGSKA (reference sequence). V lost 6 bases, J lost 0 bases, and 21 bases lay in between. The CDR3 spells CSARASSAGPSYEQYF. The CDR3 coding sequence is TGCAGTGCCAGGGCCTCGTCTGCGGGTCCCTCCTACGAGCAGTACTTC.

This clonotype came up a few times. V and J are TRBV6-4 and TRBJ2-3; TRBD2 agrees at 7 bases. V shed 6 bases, J shed 0 bases, and the junction held 12 bases outside the gene matches. Germline assignment: CDR1 MRHNA and CDR2 SNTAGT. This CDR3 has 17 residues. Here the CDR3 DNA reads TGTGCCAGCAGCGCCGGCCCACATAGCGGGAGCACAGATACGCAGTATTTT. Protein product: CASSAGPHSGSTDTQYF.

V usage is TRBV27 and J usage is TRBJ2-7, with D perhaps matching TRBD1 (5 bases). This CDR3 comprises 15 residues. Trimming left V 1 base short and J 7 bases short, with 17 bases between. From germline, CDR1 is MNHEY and CDR2 SMNVEV (reference sequence). The CDR3 region is CASSLYPGPRWEQYF. The CDR3 DNA reads as TGTGCCAGCAGTTTATATCCAGGGCCCCGTTGGGAGCAGTACTTC.

The table lists this clonotype with a few counts. The CDR3 DNA is TGTGCCAGCAGTTATCTAGCCGACACAGATACGCAGTATTTT. Encoded protein: CASSYLADTDTQYF. This chain links TRBV6-2 or TRBV6-3 with TRBJ2-3, with a tentative D call TRBD2 (5 bases). The V end was cut by 3 bases, the J end by 2 bases, with 9 bases between. Germline loops: CDR1 MNHEY, CDR2 SVGEGT. The CDR3 consists of 14 residues.